This TCR beta chain was sequenced in a study of shared clonotypes between healthy human individuals (dated by TCRdb to 2020 to 2021). Turning to the overall study: Three men and a couple of women, aged 18 to 49 years, made up the cohort. To increase sequencing depth and limit assay-specific biases, TCR repertoire library preparation and sequencing were carried out by different laboratories using diverse techniques. Leukapheresis yielded between about 0.94 and 10 billion PBMCs per donor. To estimate repertoire size and how much clonotype sharing occurs between individuals, the study deeply sequenced the blood TCR repertoires of several healthy adults. For each donor, CD4 naive and CD4 memory were each run on three plates, CD8 naive on two plates, and CD8 memory on one plate. The paper as a whole reports these results and caveats: Higher generation probabilities were observed for clonotypes shared by all four sorted-subset donors than for non-shared clonotypes. Sampling was restricted to blood, and TCR repertoires in tissue are likely to differ from TCR repertoires in blood. Sharing across several donors was observed for around 5% of naive CD4, about 4% of naive CD8, over 2% of memory CD4, and about 0.4% of memory CD8 clonotypes. Even with the large sequencing depth, rarefaction of the sorted-subset datasets indicated that sequencing was incomplete. Pairwise subsampling indicated that sequencing depth was expected to affect the degree of clonotype sharing among donors. Because the study included only a small number of donors, the genetic and exposure-history diversity represented was limited. Larger estimated clonotype richness was generally found for naive subsets than for memory subsets.

The donors were healthy, HIV-negative adults with no recently reported acute infections or vaccinations. Every donor was a Caucasian adult living in Nashville, Tennessee, USA. CD4+ T cells were enriched through magnetic negative selection, after which naive cells were positively selected on CD45RA and the remaining negative fraction served as the memory subset. Blood was obtained by leukapheresis, after which PBMCs were separated by Ficoll-Histopaque density gradient centrifugation and cryopreserved in liquid nitrogen vapor phase. Analytical flow cytometry was used to check the purity and quantity of every magnetically sorted T cell population. Genomic DNA was isolated from each sorted fraction and quantified by UV absorbance on a Nanodrop 2000c. Using the deep immunoSEQ assay, TCR CDR3 regions were amplified from genomic DNA by multiplex PCR. Extracted genomic DNA from each cell subset was distributed evenly across all wells of several immunoSEQ 96-well plates, and each plate was treated as a replicate. Each replicate PCR for sorted subsets received about 180 ng genomic DNA, equal to about 29,000 T cell genomes. Purified libraries were measured with a Qubit 3.0 fluorometer, size-checked on a Bioanalyzer 2100, and measured again with the KAPA Library Quantification kit. A separate single-read 150-cycle Illumina NextSeq 550 flow cell was used to sequence each immunoSEQ 96-well plate. Per the authors' processing: Because the immunoSEQ output held only junctional sequences and lacked quality scores, the filtering could not match the filtering applied to full-length reads. To assign V/J genes and CDR3, sequences were annotated against IMGT germline references using PyIR, a Python wrapper for IgBLAST v1.9. Reads were filtered out if the reads had weak V/J assignments (E-value above 1e-6), no CDR3, stop codons, out-of-frame junctions, or ambiguous translated residues. V3J clonotypes were defined as sequences sharing the same inferred V gene, J gene, and CDR3 amino acid sequence. Percentage overlap between repertoires was computed as shared unique clonotypes divided by the size of the smaller repertoire. RTK rarefaction, the Chao1 estimator, and Recon v2.1 estimates of unobserved clonotypes were used to assess repertoire richness. Generation probabilities for all TCRbeta clonotypes obtained by the gDNA method from several donors were computed using OLGA. The clones in this table, taken by TCRdb from immuneACCESS, are in-frame only. Not every clone is retained; where verified, under half of the shortfall comes from an unresolved V gene, and the cause of the rest is unknown. The D gene and trimming were derived from the DNA, and the V and J assignments and clone size from that table. The sample contains around 750,000 clones, around 67% of them found a single time. Over 1.5% of the sample lies in the top ten.

Concerning this clone itself: No cognate antigen has been identified for it. Base qualities are not recorded, but no much larger clone differs from it by a single base.

Material: memory CD4+ T cells sorted from blood. This specimen's cell subset or site label, interpreted: CD45RA-negative fraction. This receptor was taken from a woman in her thirties in good health.

The sequenced DNA is TGTGCCAGCAGCTTAGCGGGGACTAGCCAGTACGAGCAGTACTTC. This is translated as CASSLAGTSQYEQYF. The chain uses TRBV7-6 and TRBJ2-7, with 9 central nucleotides matching TRBD2. V is pruned by 0 bases and J by 4 bases, leaving 4 bases of the junction without a gene match. The CDR3 contains 15 residues, cysteine and phenylalanine counted. The retained sequence is limited to the CDR3, 45 bases, with the frame set at the first base. The germline V gene gives CDR1 as SGHVS and CDR2 as FNYEAQ.